This T cell receptor (beta chain) was sequenced in a study of OX40 agonist ivuxolimab in advanced cancers. V gave up 4 bases and J gave up 2 bases, with 12 bases separating them. Germline lookup yields CDR1 SGHNT and CDR2 YYREEE (reference sequence). This CDR3 region has 14 residues. The repertoire was sequenced with immunoSEQ multiplex PCR; TCRdb's copy has only in-frame clones and lacks some. The profile shows 70,000 to 85,000 clones, around nine tenths of them singletons. The J gene is TRBJ1-1, the V gene TRBV5-4, with D hard to call. The specimen was CD4+ or CD8+ T cells sorted from blood, collected in a trial of the OX40 agonist ivuxolimab. The clonotype comes from an adult with an advanced solid tumor such as melanoma, head and neck, liver or kidney cancer. The DNA for the CDR3 is TGTGCCAGCAGCCCTCAGTTTGGCAACACTGAAGCTTTCTTT. Its translation is CASSPQFGNTEAFF.